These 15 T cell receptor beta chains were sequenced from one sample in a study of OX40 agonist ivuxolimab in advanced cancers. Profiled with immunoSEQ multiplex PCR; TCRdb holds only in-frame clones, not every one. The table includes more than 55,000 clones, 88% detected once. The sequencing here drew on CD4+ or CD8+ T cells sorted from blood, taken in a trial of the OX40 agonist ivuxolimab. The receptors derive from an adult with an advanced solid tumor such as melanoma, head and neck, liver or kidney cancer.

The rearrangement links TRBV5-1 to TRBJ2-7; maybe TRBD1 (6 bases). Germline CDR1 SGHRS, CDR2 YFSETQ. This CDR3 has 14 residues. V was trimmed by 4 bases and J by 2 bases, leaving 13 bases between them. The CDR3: CASSPDSRPYEQYF. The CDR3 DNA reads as TGCGCCAGCAGCCCGGACAGCCGACCCTACGAGCAGTACTTC.

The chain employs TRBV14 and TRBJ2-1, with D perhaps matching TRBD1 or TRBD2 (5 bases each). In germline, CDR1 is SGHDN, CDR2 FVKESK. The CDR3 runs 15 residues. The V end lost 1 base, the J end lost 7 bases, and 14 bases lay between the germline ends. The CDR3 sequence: CASSQGGSPKNEQFF. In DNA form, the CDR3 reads TGTGCCAGCAGCCAAGGGGGGTCCCCCAAGAATGAGCAGTTCTTC.

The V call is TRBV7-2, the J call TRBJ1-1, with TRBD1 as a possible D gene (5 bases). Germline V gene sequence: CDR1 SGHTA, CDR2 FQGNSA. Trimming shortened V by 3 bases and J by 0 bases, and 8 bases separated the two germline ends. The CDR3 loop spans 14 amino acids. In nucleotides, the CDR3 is TGTGCCAGCAGCTTGGGACTGATGAACACTGAAGCTTTCTTT. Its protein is CASSLGLMNTEAFF.

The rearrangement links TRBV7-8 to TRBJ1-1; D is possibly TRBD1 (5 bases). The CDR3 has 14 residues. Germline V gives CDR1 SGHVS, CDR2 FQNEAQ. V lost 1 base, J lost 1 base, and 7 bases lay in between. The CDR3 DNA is TGTGCCAGCAGCTTAGTCCAGGGGAACACTGAAGCTTTCTTT. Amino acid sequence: CASSLVQGNTEAFF.

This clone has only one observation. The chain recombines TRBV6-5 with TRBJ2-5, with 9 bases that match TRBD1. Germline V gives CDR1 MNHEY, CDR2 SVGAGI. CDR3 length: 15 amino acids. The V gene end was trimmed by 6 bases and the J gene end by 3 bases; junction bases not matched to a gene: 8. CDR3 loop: CASRRDRVREETQYF. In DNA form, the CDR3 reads TGTGCCAGCAGACGGGACAGGGTGAGGGAAGAGACCCAGTACTTC.

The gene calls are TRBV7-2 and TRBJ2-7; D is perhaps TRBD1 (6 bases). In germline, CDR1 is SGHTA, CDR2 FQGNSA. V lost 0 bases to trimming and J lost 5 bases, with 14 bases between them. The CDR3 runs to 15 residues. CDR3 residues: CASSLAQQGMDEQYF. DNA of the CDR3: TGTGCCAGCAGCTTAGCGCAACAGGGAATGGACGAGCAGTACTTC. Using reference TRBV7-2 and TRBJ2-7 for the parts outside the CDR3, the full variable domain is GAGVSQSPSNKVTEKGKDVELRCDPISGHTALYWYRQSLGQGLEFLIYFQGNSAPDKSGLPSDRFSAERTGGSVSTLTIQRTQQEDSAVYLCASSLAQQGMDEQYFGPGTRLTVT.

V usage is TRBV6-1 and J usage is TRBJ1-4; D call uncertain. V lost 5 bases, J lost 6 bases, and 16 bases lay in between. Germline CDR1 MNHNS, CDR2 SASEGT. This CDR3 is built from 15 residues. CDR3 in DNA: TGTGCCAGCAGTAGAGTGAGGGCACGGGATGAAAAACTGTTTTTT. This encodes CASSRVRARDEKLFF.

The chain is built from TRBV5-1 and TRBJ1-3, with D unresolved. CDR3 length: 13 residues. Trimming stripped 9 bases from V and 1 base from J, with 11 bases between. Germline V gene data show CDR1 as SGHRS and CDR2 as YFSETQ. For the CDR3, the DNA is TGCGCCACCAAAGGACTATCTGGAAACACCATATATTTT. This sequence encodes CATKGLSGNTIYF. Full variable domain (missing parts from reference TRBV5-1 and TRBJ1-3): KAGVTQTPRYLIKTRGQQVTLSCSPISGHRSVSWYQQTPGQGLQFLFEYFSETQRNKGNFPGRFSGRQFSNSRSEMNVSTLELGDSALYLCATKGLSGNTIYFGEGSWLTVV.

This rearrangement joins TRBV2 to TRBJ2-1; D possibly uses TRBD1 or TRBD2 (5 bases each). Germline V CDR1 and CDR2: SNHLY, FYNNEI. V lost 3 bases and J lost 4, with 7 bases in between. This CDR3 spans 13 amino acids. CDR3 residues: CASSEGEYNEQFF. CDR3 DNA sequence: TGTGCCAGCAGTGAGGGGGAATACAATGAGCAGTTCTTC.

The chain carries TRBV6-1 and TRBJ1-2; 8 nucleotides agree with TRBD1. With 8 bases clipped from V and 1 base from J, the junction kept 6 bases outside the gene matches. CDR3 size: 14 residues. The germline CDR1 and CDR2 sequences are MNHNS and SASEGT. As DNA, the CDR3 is TGTGCCAGCGGCCCACAGGGGGTTAACTATGGCTACACCTTC. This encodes CASGPQGVNYGYTF.

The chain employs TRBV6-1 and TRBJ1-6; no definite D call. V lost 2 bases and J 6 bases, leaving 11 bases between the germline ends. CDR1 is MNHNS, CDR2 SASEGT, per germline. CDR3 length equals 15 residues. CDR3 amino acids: CASSEPGQINSPLHF. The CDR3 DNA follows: TGTGCCAGCAGTGAACCCGGGCAAATTAATTCACCCCTCCACTTT.

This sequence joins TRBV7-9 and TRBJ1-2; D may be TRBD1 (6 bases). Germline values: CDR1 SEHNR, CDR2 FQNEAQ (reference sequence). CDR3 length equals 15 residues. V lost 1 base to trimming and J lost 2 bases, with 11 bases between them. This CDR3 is CASSLVQGSNYGYTF. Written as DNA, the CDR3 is TGTGCCAGCAGCTTAGTGCAGGGGTCGAACTATGGCTACACCTTC.

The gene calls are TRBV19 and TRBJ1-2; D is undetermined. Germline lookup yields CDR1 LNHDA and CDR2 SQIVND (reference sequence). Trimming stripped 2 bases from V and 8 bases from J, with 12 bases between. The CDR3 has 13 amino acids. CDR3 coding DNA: TGTGCCAGTAGTATAACGGGTCTCCAAGGCTACACCTTC. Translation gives CASSITGLQGYTF.

CDR3 protein: CASGWTVNTEAFF. The DNA of the CDR3 is TGTGCCAGTGGTTGGACGGTGAACACTGAAGCTTTCTTT. V and J are TRBV19 and TRBJ1-1; D is ambiguous. The CDR3 covers 13 residues. V was shortened by 8 bases and J by 0 bases, with 10 bases between the two germline ends. Germline values: CDR1 LNHDA, CDR2 SQIVND (reference sequence).

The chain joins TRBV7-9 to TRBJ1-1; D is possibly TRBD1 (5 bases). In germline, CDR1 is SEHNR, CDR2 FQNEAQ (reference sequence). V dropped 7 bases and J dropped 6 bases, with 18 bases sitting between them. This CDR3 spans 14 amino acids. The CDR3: CASTIFDREPEAFF. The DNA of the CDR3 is TGTGCCAGCACCATCTTTGACAGAGAACCTGAAGCTTTCTTT.